The clone carrying this T cell receptor beta chain was counted only a few times. What it binds is not known. Documented time point: sample taken at primary tumor resection. Whole RNA from tumor, nontumor lung or frozen PBMC was sequenced unsorted. Just over 70 TRACERx patients with early, untreated non-small cell lung cancer donated samples. Every TCR cDNA molecule bore its own unique molecular identifier. Using its own MiXCR run on the 5' RACE reads, TCRdb lists one record per CDR3 protein. The data show about 80,000 distinct CDR3 sequences, with around 21% seen just once and about 6.8% held by the top ten. This record comes from a study of spatial heterogeneity in lung cancer. The overall study: As counted in raw reads, each unique TCR and UMI combination appeared more than ten times on average. Whole-study results and caveats: Resection blood, more than follow-up blood, showed ubiquitous expanded tumor TCRs.

V lost 6 bases, J lost 2 bases, and 5 bases stayed unmatched. The CDR3 is made up of 14 amino acids. The germline gives CDR1 MNHNS, CDR2 SASEGT. The material sequenced was PBMCs, taken at surgery. The chain joins TRBV6-1 to TRBJ1-1; 8 bases fit TRBD1. This sequence was found in a male donor with early-stage non-small cell lung cancer. The CDR3, as DNA: TGTGCCAGCAGCCAACAGGGGGTCAACACTGAAGCTTTCTTT. Translated, it gives CASSQQGVNTEAFF.